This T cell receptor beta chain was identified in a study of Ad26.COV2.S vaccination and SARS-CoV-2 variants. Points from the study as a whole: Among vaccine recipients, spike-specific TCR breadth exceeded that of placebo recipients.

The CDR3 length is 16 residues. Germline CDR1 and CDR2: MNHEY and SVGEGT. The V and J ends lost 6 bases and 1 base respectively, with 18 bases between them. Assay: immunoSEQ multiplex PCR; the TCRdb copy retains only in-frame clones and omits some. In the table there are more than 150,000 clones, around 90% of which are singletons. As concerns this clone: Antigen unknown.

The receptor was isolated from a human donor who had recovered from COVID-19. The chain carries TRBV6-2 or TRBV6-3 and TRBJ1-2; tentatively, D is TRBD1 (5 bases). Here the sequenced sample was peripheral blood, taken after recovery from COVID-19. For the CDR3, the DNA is TGTGCCAGCAGCCCTTTCGACAGCACCTTTAACTATGGCTACACCTTC. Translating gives CASSPFDSTFNYGYTF.